This paragraph covers one T cell receptor (beta chain) sequence. Per the germline V gene, CDR1 is GTSNPN and CDR2 is SVGIG (reference sequence). V was shortened by 5 bases and J by 4 bases, with 11 bases between the two germline ends. The CDR3 spans 13 residues. Some clones are missing from TCRdb's copy, which holds only in-frame ones; the method was immunoSEQ multiplex PCR. The sample carries over 95,000 clones, around 88% recorded once. The sample comes from a study of blood T cell repertoires in COVID-19. Across the whole study: PBMCs, B-cell-depleted T cells, or T cells were the source of the cDNA or gDNA that made up the material.

The sequenced sample consisted of peripheral blood. The clonotype originates from a human donor with acute or convalescent COVID-19. The donor label of this sample is uncertain. The chain combines TRBV30 with TRBJ2-2, with D tentatively TRBD1 (5 bases). CDR3 sequence: CAWAKQVTGELFF. The DNA of the CDR3 is TGTGCCTGGGCAAAACAGGTCACCGGGGAGCTGTTTTTT.